This T cell receptor beta chain was recorded in a study of control samples from healthy donors and cancer patients. CDR3 length: 15 amino acids. Trimming took off 1 base at V and 2 bases at J, with 11 bases between the two ends. The V gene's germline CDR1 is KGHSH and CDR2 LQKENI. The assay was immunoSEQ multiplex PCR, and TCRdb's table has in-frame clones only and misses some. The profile shows 170,000 or so clones, roughly 92% of them singletons. The gene calls are TRBV18 and TRBJ2-5; TRBD1 might be the D (6 bases). This sequence was found in a woman between 18 and 30 years old in good health. Sequencing input: blood. CDR3: CASSPLTRGQETQYF. CDR3 nucleotide sequence: TGTGCCAGCTCACCACTTACCAGGGGACAAGAGACCCAGTACTTC.